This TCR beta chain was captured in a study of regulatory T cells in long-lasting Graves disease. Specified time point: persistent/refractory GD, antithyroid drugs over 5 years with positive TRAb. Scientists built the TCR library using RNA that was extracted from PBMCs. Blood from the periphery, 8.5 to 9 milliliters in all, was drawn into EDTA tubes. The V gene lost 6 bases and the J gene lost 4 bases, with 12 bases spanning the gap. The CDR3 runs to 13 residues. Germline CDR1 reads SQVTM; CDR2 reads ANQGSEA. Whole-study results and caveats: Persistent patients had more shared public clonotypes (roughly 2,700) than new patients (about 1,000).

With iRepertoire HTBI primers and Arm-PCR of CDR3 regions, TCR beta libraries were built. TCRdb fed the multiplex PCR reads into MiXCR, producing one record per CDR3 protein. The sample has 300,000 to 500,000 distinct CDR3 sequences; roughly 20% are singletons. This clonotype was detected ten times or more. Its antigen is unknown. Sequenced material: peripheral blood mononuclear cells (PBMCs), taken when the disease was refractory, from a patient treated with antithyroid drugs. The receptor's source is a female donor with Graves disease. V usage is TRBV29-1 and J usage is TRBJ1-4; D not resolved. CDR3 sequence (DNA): TGCAGCGTCCGCTTCACGGGTAATGAAAAACTGTTTTTT. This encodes CSVRFTGNEKLFF.